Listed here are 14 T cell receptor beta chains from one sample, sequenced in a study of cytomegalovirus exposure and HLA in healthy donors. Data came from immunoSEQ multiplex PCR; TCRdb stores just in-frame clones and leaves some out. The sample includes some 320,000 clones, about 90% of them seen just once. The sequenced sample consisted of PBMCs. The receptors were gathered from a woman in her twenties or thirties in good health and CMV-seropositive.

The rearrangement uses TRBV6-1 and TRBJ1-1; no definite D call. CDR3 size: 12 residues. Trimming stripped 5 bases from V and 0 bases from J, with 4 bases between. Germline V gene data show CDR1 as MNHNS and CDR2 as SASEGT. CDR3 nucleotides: TGTGCCAGCAGTCGGATGAACACTGAAGCTTTCTTT. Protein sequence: CASSRMNTEAFF.

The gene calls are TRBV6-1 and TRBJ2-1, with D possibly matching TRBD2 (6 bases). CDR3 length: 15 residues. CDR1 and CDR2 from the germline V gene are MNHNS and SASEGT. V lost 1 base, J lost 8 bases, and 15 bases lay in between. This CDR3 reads CASSEGRGRRDEQFF. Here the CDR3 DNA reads TGTGCCAGCAGTGAAGGGCGGGGACGCAGGGATGAGCAGTTCTTC.

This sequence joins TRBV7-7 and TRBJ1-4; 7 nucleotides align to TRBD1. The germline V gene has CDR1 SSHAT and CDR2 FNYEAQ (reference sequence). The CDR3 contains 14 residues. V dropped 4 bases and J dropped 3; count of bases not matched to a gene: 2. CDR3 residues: CASSSGQPNEKLFF. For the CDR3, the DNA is TGTGCCAGCAGCTCGGGACAGCCTAATGAAAAACTGTTTTTT. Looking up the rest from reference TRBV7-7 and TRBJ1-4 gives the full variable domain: GAGVSQSPRYKVTKRGQDVTLRCDPISSHATLYWYQQALGQGPEFLTYFNYEAQPDKSGLPSDRFSAERPEGSISTLTIQRTEQRDSAMYRCASSSGQPNEKLFFGSGTQLSVL.

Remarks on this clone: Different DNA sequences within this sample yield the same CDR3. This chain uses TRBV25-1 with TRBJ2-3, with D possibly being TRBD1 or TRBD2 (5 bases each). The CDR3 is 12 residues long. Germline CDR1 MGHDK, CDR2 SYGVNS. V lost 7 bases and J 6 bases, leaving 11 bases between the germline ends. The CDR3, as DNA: TGTGCCAGCAAGTTGGGGGTGGATACGCAGTATTTT. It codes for CASKLGVDTQYF.

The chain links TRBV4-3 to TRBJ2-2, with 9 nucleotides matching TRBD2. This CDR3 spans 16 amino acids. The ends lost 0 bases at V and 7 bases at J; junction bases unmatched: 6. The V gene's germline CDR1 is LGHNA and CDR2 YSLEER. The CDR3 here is CASSQDVASGDGELFF. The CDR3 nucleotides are TGCGCCAGCAGCCAAGACGTGGCTAGCGGGGACGGGGAGCTGTTTTTT.

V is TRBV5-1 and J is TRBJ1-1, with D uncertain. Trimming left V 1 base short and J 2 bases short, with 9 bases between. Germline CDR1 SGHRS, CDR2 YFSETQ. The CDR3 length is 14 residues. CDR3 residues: CASSLWDYNTEAFF. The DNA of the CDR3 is TGCGCCAGCAGCTTGTGGGATTACAACACTGAAGCTTTCTTT.

The DNA for the CDR3 is TGTGCCAGCAGCTTGAGGGGCCGCCCCAATGAGCAGTTCTTC. It specifies CASSLRGRPNEQFF. The V call is TRBV11-1, the J call TRBJ2-1; either TRBD1 or TRBD2 may fit D (5 bases each). The CDR3 covers 14 residues. Germline V lookup: CDR1 SGHAT, CDR2 FQDESV (reference sequence). Trimming removed 3 bases at V and 6 bases at J, with 12 bases between.

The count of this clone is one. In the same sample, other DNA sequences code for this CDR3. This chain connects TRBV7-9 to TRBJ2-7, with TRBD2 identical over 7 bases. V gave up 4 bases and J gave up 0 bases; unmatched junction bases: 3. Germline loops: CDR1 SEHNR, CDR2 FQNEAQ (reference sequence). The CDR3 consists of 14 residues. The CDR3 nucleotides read TGTGCCAGCAGCTCTAGCGGATCCTCCTACGAGCAGTACTTC. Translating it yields CASSSSGSSYEQYF.

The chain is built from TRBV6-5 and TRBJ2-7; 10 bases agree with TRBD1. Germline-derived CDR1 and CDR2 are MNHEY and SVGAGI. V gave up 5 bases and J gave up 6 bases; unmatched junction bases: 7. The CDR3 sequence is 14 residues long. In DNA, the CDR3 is TGTGCCAGCAGTGACCGGGACAGGGGCCCCGAGCAGTACTTC. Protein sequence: CASSDRDRGPEQYF.

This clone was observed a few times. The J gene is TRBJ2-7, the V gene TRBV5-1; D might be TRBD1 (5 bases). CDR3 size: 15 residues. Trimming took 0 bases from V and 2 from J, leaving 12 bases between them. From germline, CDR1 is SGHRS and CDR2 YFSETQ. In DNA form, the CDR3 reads TGCGCCAGCAGCTTGGCCGATCAGGGTCCCTACGAGCAGTACTTC. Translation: CASSLADQGPYEQYF.

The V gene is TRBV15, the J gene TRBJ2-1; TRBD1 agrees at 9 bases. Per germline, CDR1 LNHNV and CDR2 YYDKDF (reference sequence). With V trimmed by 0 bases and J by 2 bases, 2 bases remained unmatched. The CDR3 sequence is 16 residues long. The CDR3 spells CATSRDGTGTYNEQFF. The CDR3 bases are TGTGCCACCAGCAGAGATGGGACAGGGACCTACAATGAGCAGTTCTTC.

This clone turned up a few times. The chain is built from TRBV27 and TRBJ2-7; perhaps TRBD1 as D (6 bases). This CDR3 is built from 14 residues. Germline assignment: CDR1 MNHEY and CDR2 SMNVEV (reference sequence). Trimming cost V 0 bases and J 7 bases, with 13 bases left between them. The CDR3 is CASSLSFQGSEQYF. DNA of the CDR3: TGTGCCAGCAGTTTATCGTTTCAGGGGAGTGAGCAGTACTTC.

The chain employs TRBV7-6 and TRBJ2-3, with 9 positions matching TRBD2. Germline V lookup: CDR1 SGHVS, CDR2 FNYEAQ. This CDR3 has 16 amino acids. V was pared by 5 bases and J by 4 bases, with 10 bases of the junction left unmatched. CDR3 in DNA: TGTGCCAGCAGCCCCTATGGGCGGGGGGGCCCAGATACGCAGTATTTT. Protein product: CASSPYGRGGPDTQYF.

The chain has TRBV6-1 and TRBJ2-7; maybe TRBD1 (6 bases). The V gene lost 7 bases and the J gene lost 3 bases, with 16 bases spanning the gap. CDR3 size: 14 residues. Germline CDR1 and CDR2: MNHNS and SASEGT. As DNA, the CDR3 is TGTGCCAGCAAAAGCCCAGGACAGAACTACGAGCAGTACTTC. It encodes CASKSPGQNYEQYF.